This TCR beta chain was captured in a study of shared clonotypes between healthy human individuals. TCRdb's table, derived via immunoSEQ multiplex PCR, lists solely in-frame clones and lacks some. The data contain 2 million to 2.5 million clones, roughly 90% of them seen just once; the ten biggest clones take up 0.3% to 0.4%. The CDR3 is 14 amino acids. The V end lost 4 bases, the J end lost 2 bases, and 12 bases lay between the germline ends. Per germline, CDR1 MNHNY and CDR2 SVGAGI (reference sequence). There were only Caucasian adults among the donors, and all lived in Nashville, Tennessee. The gene calls are TRBV6-6 and TRBJ2-7; tentatively, D is TRBD2 (5 bases). This sequence was found in a man aged 18 to 30 in good health. Some clones in this sample may be carry-over from other donors' samples. The sequenced sample consisted of naive CD4+ T cells from PBMCs. The sample's subset: CD45RA+ positively selected. The CDR3 is CASSSRGHAYEQYF. The CDR3 nucleotides read TGTGCCAGCAGTTCCCGGGGTCACGCCTACGAGCAGTACTTC.